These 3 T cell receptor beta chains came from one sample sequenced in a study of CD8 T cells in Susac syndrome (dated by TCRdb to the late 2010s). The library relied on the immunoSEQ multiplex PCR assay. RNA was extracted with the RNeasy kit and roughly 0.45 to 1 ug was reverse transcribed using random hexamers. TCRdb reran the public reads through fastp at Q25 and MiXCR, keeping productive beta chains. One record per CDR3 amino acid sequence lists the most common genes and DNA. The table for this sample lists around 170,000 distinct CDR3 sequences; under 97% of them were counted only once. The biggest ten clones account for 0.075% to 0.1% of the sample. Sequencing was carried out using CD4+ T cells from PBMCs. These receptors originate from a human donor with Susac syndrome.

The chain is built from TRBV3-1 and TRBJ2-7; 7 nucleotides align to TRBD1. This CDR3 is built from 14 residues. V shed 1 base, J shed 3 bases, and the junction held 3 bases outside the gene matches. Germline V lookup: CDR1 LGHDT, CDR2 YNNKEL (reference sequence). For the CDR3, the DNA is TGTGCCAGCAGCCAAGGGACAGGTCTCTACGAGCAGTACTTC. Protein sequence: CASSQGTGLYEQYF.

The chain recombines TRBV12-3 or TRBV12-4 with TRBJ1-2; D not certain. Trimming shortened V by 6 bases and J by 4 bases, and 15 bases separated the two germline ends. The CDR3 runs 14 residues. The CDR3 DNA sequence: TGTGCCAGCAGCCTTGCTCCTACCCCCTATGGCTACACCTTC. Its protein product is CASSLAPTPYGYTF.

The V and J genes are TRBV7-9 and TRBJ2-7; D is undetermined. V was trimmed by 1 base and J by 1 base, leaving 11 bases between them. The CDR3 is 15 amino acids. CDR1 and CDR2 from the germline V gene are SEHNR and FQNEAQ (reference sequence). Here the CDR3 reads CASSLDLTLSYEQYF. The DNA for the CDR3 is TGTGCCAGCAGCTTAGACTTAACACTATCCTACGAGCAGTACTTC.